This T cell receptor (beta chain) was sequenced during a study of technical replicates of blood from several donors. Data came from immunoSEQ multiplex PCR; TCRdb stores just in-frame clones and leaves some out. The sample holds 95,000 to 100,000 clones, around 95% seen once. V dropped 4 bases and J dropped 2; count of bases not matched to a gene: 3. In germline, CDR1 is SGHAT, CDR2 FQNNGV. CDR3 size: 15 residues. Sequenced material: T cells isolated from PBMCs. This receptor was obtained from a human donor in good health. The chain combines TRBV11-2 with TRBJ2-7; 12 bases fit TRBD2. CDR3 protein: CASSSTSGGTYEQYF. CDR3 DNA sequence: TGTGCCAGCAGCTCGACTAGCGGGGGTACCTACGAGCAGTACTTC. Full variable domain (outside the CDR3, taken from reference TRBV11-2 and TRBJ2-7): EAGVAQSPRYKIIEKRQSVAFWCNPISGHATLYWYQQILGQGPKLLIQFQNNGVVDDSQLPKDRFSAERLKGVDSTLKIQPAKLEDSAVYLCASSSTSGGTYEQYFGPGTRLTVT.